This TCR beta chain stems from a study of technical replicates of blood from a handful of donors. Here immunoSEQ multiplex PCR was the method, and the copy in TCRdb shows in-frame clones only, minus some. The table shows approximately 14,000 clones, with over 80% occurring only once. The CDR3 length is 13 residues. CDR1 LNHDA and CDR2 SQIVND come from the germline V gene (reference sequence). V was cut by 3 bases and J by 2 bases, with 7 bases left in between. Sequenced material: PBMCs. This rearrangement joins TRBV19 to TRBJ1-2; no reliable D call. The origin of this receptor is a human donor in good health. In nucleotides, the CDR3 is TGTGCCAGTAGTATGGGCAGAAACTATGGCTACACCTTC. The encoded protein is CASSMGRNYGYTF. Full variable domain (remainder filled in from reference TRBV19 and TRBJ1-2): DGGITQSPKYLFRKEGQNVTLSCEQNLNHDAMYWYRQDPGQGLRLIYYSQIVNDFQKGDIAEGYSVSREKKESFPLTVTSAQKNPTAFYLCASSMGRNYGYTFGSGTRLTVV.